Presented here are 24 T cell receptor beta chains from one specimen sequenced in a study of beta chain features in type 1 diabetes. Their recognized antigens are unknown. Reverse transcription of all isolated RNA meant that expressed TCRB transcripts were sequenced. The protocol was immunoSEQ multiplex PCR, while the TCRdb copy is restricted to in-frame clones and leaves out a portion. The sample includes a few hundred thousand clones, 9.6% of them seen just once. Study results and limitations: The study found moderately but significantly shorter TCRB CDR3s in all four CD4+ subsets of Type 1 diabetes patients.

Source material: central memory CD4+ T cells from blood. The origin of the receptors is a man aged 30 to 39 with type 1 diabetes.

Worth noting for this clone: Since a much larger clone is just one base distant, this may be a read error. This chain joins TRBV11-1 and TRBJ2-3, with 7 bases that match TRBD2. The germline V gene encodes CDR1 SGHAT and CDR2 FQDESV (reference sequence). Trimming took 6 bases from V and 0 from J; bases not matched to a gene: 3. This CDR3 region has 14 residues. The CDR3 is CASSERGSTDTQYF. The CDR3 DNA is TGTGCCAGCAGTGAGCGGGGAAGCACAGATACGCAGTATTTT.

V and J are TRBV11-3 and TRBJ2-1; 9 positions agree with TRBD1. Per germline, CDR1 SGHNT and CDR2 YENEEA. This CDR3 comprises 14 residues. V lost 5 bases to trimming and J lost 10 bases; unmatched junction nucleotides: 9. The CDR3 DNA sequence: TGTGCCAGCAGCCCAGGACAGGGGTCAGAAGAGCAGTTCTTC. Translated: CASSPGQGSEEQFF.

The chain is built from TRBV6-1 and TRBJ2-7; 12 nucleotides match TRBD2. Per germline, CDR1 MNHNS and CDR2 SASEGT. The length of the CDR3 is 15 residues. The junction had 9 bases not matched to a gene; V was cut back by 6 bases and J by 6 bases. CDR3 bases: TGTGCCAGCAGGGGTGGACTAGCGGGACTTCGCGAGCAGTACTTC. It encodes CASRGGLAGLREQYF.

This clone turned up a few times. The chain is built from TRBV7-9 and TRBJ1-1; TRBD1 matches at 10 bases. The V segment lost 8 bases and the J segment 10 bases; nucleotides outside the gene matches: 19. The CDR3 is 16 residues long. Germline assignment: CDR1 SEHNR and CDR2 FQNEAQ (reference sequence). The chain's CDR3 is CASLSYRGTGARVAFF. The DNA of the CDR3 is TGTGCCAGCCTATCATATAGGGGGACAGGGGCTCGAGTAGCTTTCTTT.

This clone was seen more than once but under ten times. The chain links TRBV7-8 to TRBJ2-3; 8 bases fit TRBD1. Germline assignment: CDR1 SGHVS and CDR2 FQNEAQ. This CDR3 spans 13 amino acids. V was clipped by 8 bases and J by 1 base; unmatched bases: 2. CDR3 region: CASGQGRTDTQYF. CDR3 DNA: TGTGCCAGCGGACAGGGACGCACAGATACGCAGTATTTT.

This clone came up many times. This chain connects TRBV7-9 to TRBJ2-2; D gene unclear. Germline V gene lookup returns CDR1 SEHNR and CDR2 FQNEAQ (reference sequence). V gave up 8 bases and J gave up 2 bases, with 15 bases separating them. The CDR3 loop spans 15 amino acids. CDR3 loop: CASGRRQTNTGELFF. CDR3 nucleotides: TGTGCCAGCGGTCGGCGACAAACTAACACCGGGGAGCTGTTTTTT.

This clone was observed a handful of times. The CDR3 loop reads CASSEVKGNVAYEQYF. Here the CDR3 DNA reads TGTGCCAGCAGTGAAGTGAAGGGGAACGTTGCCTACGAGCAGTACTTC. This chain links TRBV6-1 with TRBJ2-7, with D maybe TRBD1 (5 bases). CDR1 and CDR2 from the germline V gene are MNHNS and SASEGT. Trimming removed 1 base from V and 2 bases from J, with 15 bases in between. The CDR3 runs to 16 residues.

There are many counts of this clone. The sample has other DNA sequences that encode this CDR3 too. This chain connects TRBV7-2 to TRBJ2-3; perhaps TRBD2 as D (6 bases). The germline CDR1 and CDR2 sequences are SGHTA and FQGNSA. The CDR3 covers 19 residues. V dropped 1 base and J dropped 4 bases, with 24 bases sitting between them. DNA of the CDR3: TGTGCCAGCAGCTTAGGTAGTAGACAACGGGAGTATTACGCAGATACGCAGTATTTT. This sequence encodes CASSLGSRQREYYADTQYF. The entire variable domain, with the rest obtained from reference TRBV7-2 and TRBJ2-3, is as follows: GAGVSQSPSNKVTEKGKDVELRCDPISGHTALYWYRQSLGQGLEFLIYFQGNSAPDKSGLPSDRFSAERTGGSVSTLTIQRTQQEDSAVYLCASSLGSRQREYYADTQYFGPGTRLTVL.

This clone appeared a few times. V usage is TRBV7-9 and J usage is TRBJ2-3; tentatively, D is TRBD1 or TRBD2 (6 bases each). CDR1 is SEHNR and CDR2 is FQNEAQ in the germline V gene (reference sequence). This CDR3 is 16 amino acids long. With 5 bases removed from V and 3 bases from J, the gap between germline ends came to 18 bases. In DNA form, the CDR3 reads TGTGCCAGCAGCGGGACTCCGGGACACCAAACAGATACGCAGTATTTT. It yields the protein CASSGTPGHQTDTQYF.

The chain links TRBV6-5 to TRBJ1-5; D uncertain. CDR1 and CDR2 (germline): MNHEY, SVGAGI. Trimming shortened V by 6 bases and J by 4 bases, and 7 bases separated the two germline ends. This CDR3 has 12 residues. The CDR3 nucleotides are TGTGCCAGCAGCCTACAGAATCAGCCCCAGCATTTT. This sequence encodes CASSLQNQPQHF.

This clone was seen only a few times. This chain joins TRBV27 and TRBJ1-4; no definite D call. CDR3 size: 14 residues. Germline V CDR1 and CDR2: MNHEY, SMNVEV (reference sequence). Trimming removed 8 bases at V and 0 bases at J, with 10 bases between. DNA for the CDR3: TGTGCCAGCGGACCTCTTGCAACTAATGAAAAACTGTTTTTT. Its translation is CASGPLATNEKLFF.

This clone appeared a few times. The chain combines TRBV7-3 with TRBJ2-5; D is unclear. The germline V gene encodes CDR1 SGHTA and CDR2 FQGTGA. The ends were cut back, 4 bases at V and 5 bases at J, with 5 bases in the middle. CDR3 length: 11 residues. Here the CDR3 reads CASSSGETQYF. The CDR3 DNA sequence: TGTGCCAGCAGCTCTGGGGAGACCCAGTACTTC. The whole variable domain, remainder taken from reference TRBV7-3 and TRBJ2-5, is GAGVSQTPSNKVTEKGKYVELRCDPISGHTALYWYRQSLGQGPEFLIYFQGTGAADDSGLPNDRFFAVRPEGSVSTLKIQRTERGDSAVYLCASSSGETQYFGPGTRLLVL.

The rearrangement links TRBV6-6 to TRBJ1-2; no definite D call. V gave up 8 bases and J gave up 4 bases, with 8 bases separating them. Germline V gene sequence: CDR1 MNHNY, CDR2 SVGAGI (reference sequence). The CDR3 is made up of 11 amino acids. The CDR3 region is CASGDIYGYTF. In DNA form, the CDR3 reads TGTGCCAGCGGGGATATCTATGGCTACACCTTC.

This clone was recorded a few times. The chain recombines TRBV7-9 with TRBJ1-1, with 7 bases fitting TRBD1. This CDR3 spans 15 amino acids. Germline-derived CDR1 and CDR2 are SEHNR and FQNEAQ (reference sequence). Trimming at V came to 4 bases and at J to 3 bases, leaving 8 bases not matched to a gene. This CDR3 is CASSWSKTGDTEAFF. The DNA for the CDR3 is TGTGCCAGCAGCTGGTCCAAAACAGGGGACACTGAAGCTTTCTTT. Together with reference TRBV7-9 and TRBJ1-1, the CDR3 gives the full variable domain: DTGVSQNPRHKITKRGQNVTFRCDPISEHNRLYWYRQTLGQGPEFLTYFQNEAQLEKSRLLSDRFSAERPKGSFSTLEIQRTEQGDSAMYLCASSWSKTGDTEAFFGQGTRLTVV.

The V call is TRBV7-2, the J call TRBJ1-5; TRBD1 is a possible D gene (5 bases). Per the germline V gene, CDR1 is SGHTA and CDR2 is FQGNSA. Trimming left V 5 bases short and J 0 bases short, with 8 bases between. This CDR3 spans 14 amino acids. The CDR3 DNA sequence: TGTGCCAGCAGCGACAGCCATAGCAATCAGCCCCAGCATTTT. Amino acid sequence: CASSDSHSNQPQHF.

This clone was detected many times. CDR3 nucleotides: TGTGCCATCAGGGACAGGGTCGGGGCGAACACTGAAGCTTTCTTT. It encodes CAIRDRVGANTEAFF. The chain links TRBV10-3 to TRBJ1-1, with 8 bases identical to TRBD1. The CDR3 spans 15 residues. CDR1 is ENHRY and CDR2 is SYGVKD in the germline V gene. V lost 6 bases and J lost 1; bases outside the gene matches: 7.

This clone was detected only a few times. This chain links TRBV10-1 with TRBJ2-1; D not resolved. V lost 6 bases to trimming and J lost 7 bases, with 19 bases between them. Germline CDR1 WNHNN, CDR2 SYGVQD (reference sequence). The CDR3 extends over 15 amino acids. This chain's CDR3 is CASSPGLSIWNEQFF. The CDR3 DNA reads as TGCGCCAGCAGCCCGGGTCTCTCGATTTGGAATGAGCAGTTCTTC.

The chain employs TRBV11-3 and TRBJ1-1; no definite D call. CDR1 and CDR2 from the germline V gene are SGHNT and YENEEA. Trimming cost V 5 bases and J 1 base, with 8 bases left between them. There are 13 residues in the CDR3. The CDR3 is CASSRTGNTEAFF. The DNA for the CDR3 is TGTGCCAGCAGCCGAACGGGGAACACTGAAGCTTTCTTT.

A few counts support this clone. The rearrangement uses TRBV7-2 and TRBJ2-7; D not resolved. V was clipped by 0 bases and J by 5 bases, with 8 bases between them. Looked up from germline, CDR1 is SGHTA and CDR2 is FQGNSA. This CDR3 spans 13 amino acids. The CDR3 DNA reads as TGTGCCAGCAGCTTAGCGCCAAACGACGAGCAGTACTTC. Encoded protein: CASSLAPNDEQYF.

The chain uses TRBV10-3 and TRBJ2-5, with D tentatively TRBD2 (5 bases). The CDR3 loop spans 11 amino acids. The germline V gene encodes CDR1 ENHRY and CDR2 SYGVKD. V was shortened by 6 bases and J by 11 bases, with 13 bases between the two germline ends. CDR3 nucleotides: TGTGCCATCAGCGGTCTGAGGGAGCAGTACTTC. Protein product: CAISGLREQYF.

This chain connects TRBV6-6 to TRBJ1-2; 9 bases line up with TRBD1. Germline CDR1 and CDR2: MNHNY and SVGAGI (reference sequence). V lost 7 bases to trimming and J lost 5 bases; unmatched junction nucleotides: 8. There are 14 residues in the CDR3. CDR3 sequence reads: CASKLGQGLYGYTF. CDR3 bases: TGTGCCAGCAAATTGGGACAGGGCCTTTATGGCTACACCTTC.

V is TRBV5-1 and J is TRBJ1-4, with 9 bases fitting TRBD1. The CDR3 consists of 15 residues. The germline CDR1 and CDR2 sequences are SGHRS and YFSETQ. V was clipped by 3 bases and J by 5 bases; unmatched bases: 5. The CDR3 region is CASSWGQGKNEKLFF. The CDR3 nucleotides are TGCGCCAGCAGCTGGGGACAGGGAAAGAATGAAAAACTGTTTTTT.

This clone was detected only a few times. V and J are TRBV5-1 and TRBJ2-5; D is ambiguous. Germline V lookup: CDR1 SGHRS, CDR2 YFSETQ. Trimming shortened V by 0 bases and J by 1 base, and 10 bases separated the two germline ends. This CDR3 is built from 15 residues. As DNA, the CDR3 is TGCGCCAGCAGCTTGGAGGGCAGGCCCCAAGAGACCCAGTACTTC. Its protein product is CASSLEGRPQETQYF.

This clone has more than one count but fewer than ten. The CDR3: CSVVQVGRYEQYF. Here the CDR3 DNA reads TGCAGCGTTGTACAAGTGGGCCGGTACGAGCAGTACTTC. The chain is built from TRBV29-1 and TRBJ2-7; D gene uncertain. The V gene lost 4 bases and the J gene lost 4 bases, with 14 bases spanning the gap. The germline V gene has CDR1 SQVTM and CDR2 ANQGSEA. The CDR3 totals 13 residues.